These 5 T cell receptor beta chains came from one sample sequenced in a study of cytomegalovirus exposure and HLA in healthy donors. The PCR employed 60 Vbeta primers together with 13 Jbeta primers. Sequencing used immunoSEQ multiplex PCR; TCRdb keeps in-frame clones, though not all of them. The table shows around 110,000 clones, with roughly 9.9% occurring only once. The material sequenced was PBMCs. These receptors originate from a man younger than 45 in good health and CMV-seronegative.

In this sample, this clone turned up a few times. V and J are TRBV5-6 and TRBJ2-1; 9 nucleotides match TRBD2. The ends lost 4 bases at V and 9 bases at J; junction bases unmatched: 20. CDR3 length: 18 residues. Germline assignment: CDR1 SGHDT and CDR2 YYEEEE. CDR3 nucleotide sequence: TGTGCCAGCAGCCCTGGTACCCCCCGACTAGCGGAGAGGGGTGAGCAGTTCTTC. Translated, it gives CASSPGTPRLAERGEQFF.

The chain couples TRBV7-9 to TRBJ2-3; 8 bases fit TRBD2. The germline V gene encodes CDR1 SEHNR and CDR2 FQNEAQ (reference sequence). J gave up 4 bases and V 4 bases, and 10 bases lay outside the gene matches. This CDR3 is built from 16 residues. This CDR3 reads CASSSNFGRDPDTQYF. Written as DNA, the CDR3 is TGTGCCAGCAGCTCCAATTTCGGGAGGGATCCAGATACGCAGTATTTT.

In its sample, this clone was seen a few times. The V and J genes are TRBV19 and TRBJ1-1; D might be TRBD1 (5 bases). CDR1 LNHDA and CDR2 SQIVND come from the germline V gene (reference sequence). CDR3 length equals 14 residues. The V end lost 5 bases, the J end lost 0 bases, and 10 bases lay between the germline ends. The CDR3 region has the DNA TGTGCCAGTAGTCGACAGAACATGAACACTGAAGCTTTCTTT. Its translation: CASSRQNMNTEAFF.

This sequence joins TRBV9 and TRBJ1-2, with no clear D. Germline CDR1 reads SGDLS; CDR2 reads YYNGEE. CDR3 length: 13 residues. V was clipped by 3 bases and J by 8 bases, with 14 bases between them. CDR3 coding DNA: TGTGCCAGCAGCGACGCCCTAACGGGGGGCTACACCTTC. Translated: CASSDALTGGYTF.

In its sample, this clone was seen a few times. The CDR3 DNA sequence: TGTGCCAGTAGTACGGACAGGGCGGCGGGAAACACCATATATTTT. Amino acids: CASSTDRAAGNTIYF. This sequence joins TRBV19 and TRBJ1-3; 8 nucleotides line up with TRBD1. Germline values: CDR1 LNHDA, CDR2 SQIVND (reference sequence). This CDR3 is built from 15 residues. With V trimmed by 4 bases and J by 4 bases, 6 bases remained unmatched.